This T cell receptor (beta chain) was recorded in a study of T-cell memory formation after mild COVID-19 (TCRdb year 2021). Background for the entire study: TCR sequence clusters from the two donors were largely donor specific. In a couple of donors, T-cell clones that expanded and contracted after mild COVID-19 were followed by sequencing TCRalpha and TCRbeta repertoires longitudinally. The cohort was made up of two young adult volunteers, one female and one male, who were previously healthy. Results and caveats for the whole study, not just this receptor: The detection of some responding clones in pre-infection memory suggests that pre-existing cross-reactive memory T cells joined the SARS-CoV-2 response. Whether the second-wave clones peaking on day 37 were SARS-CoV-2 specific was not confirmed. Contracting CD4+ clones appeared mostly in the CM and EM memory subsets, whereas CD8+ clones were enriched in EMRA. Balanced CD4/CD8 phenotypes were observed for clones contracting from day 15 to 85, whereas a bias towards CD4+ was observed for a second wave of clones expanding from day 15 to 37. The study covered only a couple of mild cases, and larger cohorts including severe cases with pre-infection samples were considered necessary.

The CDR3 spans 16 residues, from the cysteine through the phenylalanine. Just the 48-base CDR3 DNA is kept, in frame starting at base 1. V loses 4 bases at its end and J loses 9 bases; junction bases beyond the gene matches: 15. The germline V gene yields WSHSY for CDR1 and SAAADI for CDR2. This clonotype has just a few counts. No antigen is known for it. No per-base quality is available; no much larger clone lies one base away. Ficoll-Paque density gradient centrifugation was the method used to isolate PBMCs. Sequenced using an Illumina NovaSeq 6000. cDNA libraries for TCRalpha and TCRbeta were prepared by 5'RACE using constant-segment primers, with sample barcodes and unique molecular identifiers added. Trizol reagent was used to extract RNA from every sample. Libraries were amplified in two PCR steps, with a second sample barcode and Illumina TruSeq adapters added in the second step. Sequencing of the libraries was done on an Illumina NovaSeq, producing 2 x 150 bp paired-end reads. For the original study's pipeline: The reads were demultiplexed and collapsed into UMI-guided consensus sequences using migec v1.2.7. With mixcr v2.1.11, UMI consensuses were aligned to TRA and TRB V and J templates and assembled into clonotypes. Expanded or contracted clonotypes were those called significant by both edgeR and NoisET, with noise models trained on biological replicates. edgeR calls used a false discovery rate-adjusted p below 0.01 and a log2 fold-change threshold of 1. As an exploratory analysis of dynamics, max-normalized trajectories of the 1000 most abundant clonotypes were examined with PCA combined with hierarchical clustering. Separately sequenced CD4+ and CD8+ repertoires were used to assign a CD4 or CD8 phenotype to each responding clone. TCRdb applied fastp at Q25 and MiXCR to the public reads, then kept only in-frame beta chains. Every CDR3 protein is listed once, alongside the most common genes and DNA of its rows. The V and J calls and clone size are TCRdb's, not the authors'. Here the sample has approximately 250,000 distinct CDR3 sequences; around 17% occur a single time. 20% to 25% of the sample belongs to the ten largest clones.

This TCR came from a man younger than 35 who had mild COVID-19 (a few samples of this study predate the infection). The sample titles of this study are shuffled in the database, so cell type and time point are left out; the donor was told from shared clones. The sample consisted of PBMCs or a T cell subset sorted from them (not recorded which). This sequence uses TRBV10-2 and TRBJ2-3, and 8 junction bases match TRBD1. The nucleotides are TGCGCCAGCAGTGGCCCGGGGACAGGTCTGGGGAGAACGCAGTATTTT. This sequence encodes CASSGPGTGLGRTQYF.